This TCR beta chain is drawn from a study of graft-versus-host responses after intestinal transplantation. Clones were sequenced by immunoSEQ multiplex PCR, and TCRdb holds only the in-frame ones, with some missing. The sample carries fewer than 20,000 clones, about 33% recorded once. General study results and limits: In recipient marrow, GvH clones were found, and some appeared first in ileum or blood.

V lost 0 bases and J lost 6; bases outside the gene matches: 4. The CDR3 consists of 16 residues. Germline V CDR1 and CDR2: SGHRS, YFSETQ. Irradiated stimulators labeled with violet dye, around 200,000 in number, were plated with around 200,000 CFSE-labeled responders. This clone was counted only a few times. The chain combines TRBV5-1 with TRBJ2-3, with 13 nucleotides matching TRBD2. This sample comprised alloreactive CD4+ T cells from a mixed lymphocyte reaction culture, obtained before intestinal transplant. The subset here: CFSE-low proliferating T cells sorted from approximately six-day pre-transplant mixed lymphocyte reaction (GvH or HvG direction). The receptor's source is a human patient who received an intestinal transplant. CDR3 in DNA: TGCGCCAGCAGCTTGGAAGGACTAGCGGGAGTGGATACGCAGTATTTT. It is translated as CASSLEGLAGVDTQYF. The variable domain in full, completed from reference TRBV5-1 and TRBJ2-3, reads KAGVTQTPRYLIKTRGQQVTLSCSPISGHRSVSWYQQTPGQGLQFLFEYFSETQRNKGNFPGRFSGRQFSNSRSEMNVSTLELGDSALYLCASSLEGLAGVDTQYFGPGTRLTVL.